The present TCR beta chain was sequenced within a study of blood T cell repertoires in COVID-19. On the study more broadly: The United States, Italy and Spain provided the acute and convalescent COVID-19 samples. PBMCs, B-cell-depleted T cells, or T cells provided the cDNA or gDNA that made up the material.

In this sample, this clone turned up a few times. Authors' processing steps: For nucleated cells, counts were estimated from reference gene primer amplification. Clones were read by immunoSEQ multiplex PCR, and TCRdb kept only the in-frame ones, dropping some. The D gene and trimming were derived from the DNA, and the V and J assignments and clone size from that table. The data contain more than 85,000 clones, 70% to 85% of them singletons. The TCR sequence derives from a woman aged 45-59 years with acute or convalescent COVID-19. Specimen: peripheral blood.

As DNA, the CDR3 is TGTGCCAGCAGCAGGGACAGGGCAACTAATGAAAAACTGTTTTTT. Protein product: CASSRDRATNEKLFF. This chain joins TRBV6-2 or TRBV6-3 and TRBJ1-4, with TRBD1 identical over 9 bases. V lost 6 bases and J lost 0; bases outside the gene matches: 2. The CDR3 covers 15 residues. Germline values: CDR1 MNHEY, CDR2 SVGEGT.